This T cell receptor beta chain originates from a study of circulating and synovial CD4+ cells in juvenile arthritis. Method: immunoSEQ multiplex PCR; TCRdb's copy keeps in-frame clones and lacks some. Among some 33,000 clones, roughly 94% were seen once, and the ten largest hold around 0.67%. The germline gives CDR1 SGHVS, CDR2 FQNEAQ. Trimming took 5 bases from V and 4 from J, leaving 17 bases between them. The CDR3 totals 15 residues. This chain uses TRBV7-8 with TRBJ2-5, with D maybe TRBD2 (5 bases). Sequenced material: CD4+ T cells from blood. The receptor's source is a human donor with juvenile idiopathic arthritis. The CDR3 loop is CASSVSRGDRETQYF. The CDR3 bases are TGTGCCAGCAGCGTTTCCCGGGGAGATAGAGAGACCCAGTACTTC.